Below, 17 T cell receptor beta chains from the same sample are listed, as sequenced in a study of T cell responses to AZD1222 COVID-19 vaccine (dated by TCRdb to about 2021). The library was built by means of the immunoSEQ multiplex PCR assay. TCRdb carries this immuneACCESS record with in-frame sequences only. Its versions omit some clonotypes, under half of them owing to an unresolved V gene in the studies checked, with the rest unexplained. This sample gives approximately 80,000 clones in total; approximately 86% of them show up just once. The ten biggest clones cover approximately 5.4% of the sample. The intended sense of this specimen's time point label: baseline before first vaccination. The meaning of the sample's treatment or condition label: meningococcal conjugate vaccine given as trial control. The sequences come from peripheral blood, collected on day 0 of MenACWY control vaccination. These receptors came from an adult in good health.

V gene TRBV24-1 combines with J gene TRBJ1-2; the D is unclear. Germline V gene sequence: CDR1 KGHDR, CDR2 SFDVKD. The V end was cut by 6 bases, the J end by 2 bases, with 12 bases between. The CDR3 has 14 amino acids. CDR3 in DNA: TGTGCCACCAGTTCCCCGACTCAAAACTATGGCTACACCTTC. Translation: CATSSPTQNYGYTF.

This chain connects TRBV12-3 or TRBV12-4 to TRBJ1-1; tentatively, D is TRBD1 (5 bases). CDR3 length: 12 residues. Trimming stripped 7 bases from V and 6 bases from J, with 12 bases between. CDR3 region: CASTEDRAEAFF. CDR3 sequence (DNA): TGTGCCAGCACCGAAGACAGAGCTGAAGCTTTCTTT.

The J gene is TRBJ2-1, the V gene TRBV7-2, with TRBD1 matching 7 bases. Germline CDR1 and CDR2: SGHTA and FQGNSA. CDR3 length equals 17 residues. V was pared by 1 base and J by 3 bases, with 9 bases of the junction left unmatched. CDR3 DNA: TGTGCCAGCAGCTTAGGGAGTGGACAGGAACTCTACAATGAGCAGTTCTTC. It is translated as CASSLGSGQELYNEQFF.

The chain carries TRBV6-6 and TRBJ2-7; a possible D gene is TRBD2 (6 bases). Germline-derived CDR1 and CDR2 are MNHNY and SVGAGI (reference sequence). The CDR3 length is 12 residues. Trimming pared 6 bases from V and 1 base from J, leaving 7 bases between. CDR3 nucleotides: TGTGCCAGCAGGGAGGGGTCCTACGAGCAGTACTTC. It encodes CASREGSYEQYF.

The rearrangement joins TRBV12-3 or TRBV12-4 to TRBJ2-7; D might be TRBD1 or TRBD2, each matching 5 bases. V was pared by 3 bases and J by 6 bases, with 9 bases between. The CDR3 contains 12 residues. In DNA, the CDR3 is TGTGCCAGCAGTTTTGGGGGTGGCGAGCAGTACTTC. The encoded protein is CASSFGGGEQYF.

This chain joins TRBV19 and TRBJ1-4; TRBD1 aligns across 8 bases. This CDR3 region has 14 residues. V lost 6 bases to trimming and J lost 8 bases; unmatched junction nucleotides: 8. CDR1 and CDR2 from the germline V gene are LNHDA and SQIVND (reference sequence). The CDR3 region is CASRLTGVKEKLFF. As DNA, the CDR3 is TGTGCCAGTAGGTTGACAGGGGTAAAAGAAAAACTGTTTTTT.

The chain combines TRBV18 with TRBJ1-2; tentatively, D is TRBD1 (5 bases). The CDR3 totals 14 residues. V lost 2 bases and J lost 7, with 14 bases in between. The germline V gene has CDR1 KGHSH and CDR2 LQKENI. As DNA, the CDR3 is TGTGCCAGCTCACCATTACCCAGGGCCGCTGGCTACACCTTC. Protein sequence: CASSPLPRAAGYTF.

This sequence joins TRBV6-1 and TRBJ1-1; D perhaps matches TRBD1 (5 bases). The CDR3 runs to 13 residues. V was shortened by 2 bases and J by 5 bases, with 9 bases between the two germline ends. The germline V gene encodes CDR1 MNHNS and CDR2 SASEGT. CDR3 nucleotide sequence: TGTGCCAGCAGTGAAAAAAGGGGAACTGAAGCTTTCTTT. Translation gives CASSEKRGTEAFF.

The chain has TRBV3-1 (or the pseudogene TRBV3-2) and TRBJ2-7; 7 bases line up with TRBD1. The CDR3 has 16 amino acids. Germline CDR1 reads LGHDT; CDR2 reads YNNKEL (reference sequence). Trimming removed 2 bases from V and 3 bases from J; junction bases left unmatched: 10. The CDR3 spells CASSQIATGFGYEQYF. For the CDR3, the DNA is TGTGCCAGCAGCCAAATAGCGACAGGGTTCGGCTACGAGCAGTACTTC.

The CDR3 DNA reads TGTGCCAGCAGCTGGACAGGGGGTGATGGCTACACCTTC. Translated: CASSWTGGDGYTF. The chain is built from TRBV7-8 and TRBJ1-2; 10 positions agree with TRBD1. From germline, CDR1 is SGHVS and CDR2 FQNEAQ. V lost 4 bases and J lost 6; bases outside the gene matches: 2. This CDR3 spans 13 amino acids.

This clone was recorded once. The chain joins TRBV2 to TRBJ2-3; no clear D gene. The V and J ends lost 3 bases and 9 bases respectively, with 7 bases between them. This CDR3 has 11 amino acids. Per germline, CDR1 SNHLY and CDR2 FYNNEI. DNA of the CDR3: TGTGCCAGCAGTGATCAGATAACGCAGTATTTT. Protein: CASSDQITQYF.

The rearrangement joins TRBV5-4 to TRBJ2-1; 11 nucleotides line up with TRBD2. The germline V gene has CDR1 SGHNT and CDR2 YYREEE (reference sequence). Losses at the gene ends were 4 bases for V and 2 bases for J; bases not matched to a gene: 2. This CDR3 spans 15 amino acids. CDR3 sequence (DNA): TGTGCCAGCAGCGGTAGCGGGGGGGCCTACAATGAGCAGTTCTTC. It yields the protein CASSGSGGAYNEQFF.

The CDR3 here is CASRPLAGAPYEQYF. CDR3 sequence (DNA): TGTGCCAGCAGGCCTCTAGCGGGGGCCCCCTACGAGCAGTACTTC. The chain combines TRBV7-6 with TRBJ2-7, with 10 bases identical to TRBD2. The germline CDR1 and CDR2 sequences are SGHVS and FNYEAQ. The CDR3 runs to 15 residues. Losses at the gene ends were 6 bases for V and 2 bases for J; bases not matched to a gene: 7.

V usage is TRBV9 and J usage is TRBJ2-7; the match to TRBD1 covers 7 bases. This CDR3 has 14 residues. With 3 bases clipped from V and 1 base from J, the junction kept 4 bases outside the gene matches. In germline, CDR1 is SGDLS, CDR2 YYNGEE. DNA for the CDR3: TGTGCCAGCAGCGAGGGGGCTGAATCCTACGAGCAGTACTTC. The encoded protein is CASSEGAESYEQYF.

This clone was recorded many times. This chain joins TRBV30 and TRBJ1-2, with D unresolved. Between the trimmed V and J ends, which lost 7 bases and 0 bases, there was a span of 15 bases. The CDR3 totals 14 residues. Per the germline V gene, CDR1 is GTSNPN and CDR2 is SVGIG (reference sequence). CDR3: CASQVGYPNYGYTF. DNA for the CDR3: TGTGCCTCCCAAGTGGGGTATCCTAACTATGGCTACACCTTC.

This chain links TRBV4-1 with TRBJ2-2; D is ambiguous. Germline CDR1 and CDR2: MGHRA and YSYEKL. Trimming left V 0 bases short and J 8 bases short, with 13 bases between. There are 15 residues in the CDR3. The CDR3 loop is CASSQDNRASGELFF. The CDR3 DNA reads as TGCGCCAGCAGCCAAGACAACCGGGCCTCTGGGGAGCTGTTTTTT.

This chain uses TRBV5-1 with TRBJ2-2; D may be TRBD2 (5 bases). V lost 2 bases and J 7 bases, leaving 12 bases between the germline ends. CDR1 is SGHRS and CDR2 is YFSETQ in the germline V gene. This CDR3 has 14 residues. The chain's CDR3 is CASSLREGGGELFF. Written as DNA, the CDR3 is TGCGCCAGCAGCTTACGGGAAGGAGGCGGGGAGCTGTTTTTT.